This T cell receptor (beta chain) was documented in a study of a mutant IDH1 vaccine in newly diagnosed glioma. For the study at large: First vaccine doses came 4-6 weeks after radiotherapy alone, or with temozolomide cycles. Before enrollment, patients got radiotherapy alone, temozolomide alone, or mostly the combination. Findings and caveats of the study: Pseudoprogression apparently lacked any relation to changes in top peripheral T cell clonotypes.

Time point denoted: week 35, safety follow-up. Doses comprised 300 ug of mutant IDH1 20-mer peptide each, plus topical imiquimod. All eight of the vaccinations patients received fell in weeks 1, 3, 5, 7, 11, 15, 19 and 23. This clone has more than one count but fewer than ten. Its antigen remains unidentified. The table came from immunoSEQ multiplex PCR; TCRdb's copy has only in-frame clones and leaves some out. This sample has roughly 26,000 clones, with over 65% found just once. The CDR3 covers 13 residues. V dropped 1 base and J dropped 6 bases, with 7 bases sitting between them. The germline gives CDR1 MGHRA, CDR2 YSYEKL.

The rearrangement uses TRBV4-1 and TRBJ1-5; TRBD1 might be the D (5 bases). Source: PBMCs, taken from a glioma patient whose treatment included an IDH1 peptide vaccine. This clonotype was obtained from a man aged 30-40 years with glioma. This chain's CDR3 is CASSQVGAQPQHF. The CDR3, as DNA: TGCGCCAGCAGCCAAGTTGGGGCTCAGCCCCAGCATTTT.